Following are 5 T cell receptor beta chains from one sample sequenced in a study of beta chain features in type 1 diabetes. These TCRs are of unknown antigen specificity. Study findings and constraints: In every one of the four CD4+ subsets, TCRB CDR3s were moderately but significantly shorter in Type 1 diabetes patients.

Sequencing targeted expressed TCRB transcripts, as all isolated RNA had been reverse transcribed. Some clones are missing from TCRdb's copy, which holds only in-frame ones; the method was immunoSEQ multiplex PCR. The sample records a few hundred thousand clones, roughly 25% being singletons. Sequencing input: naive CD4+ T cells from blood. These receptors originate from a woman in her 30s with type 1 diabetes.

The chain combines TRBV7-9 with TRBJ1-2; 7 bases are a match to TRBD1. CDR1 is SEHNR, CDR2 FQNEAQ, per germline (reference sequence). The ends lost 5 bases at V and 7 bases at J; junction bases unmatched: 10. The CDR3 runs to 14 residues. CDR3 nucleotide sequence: TGTGCCAGCAGCAACCGACAGGGCGAGTCTGGCTACACCTTC. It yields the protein CASSNRQGESGYTF.

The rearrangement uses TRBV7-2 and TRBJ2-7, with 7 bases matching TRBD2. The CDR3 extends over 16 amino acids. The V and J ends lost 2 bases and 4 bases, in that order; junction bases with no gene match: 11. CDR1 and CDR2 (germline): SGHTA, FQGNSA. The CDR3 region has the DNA TGTGCCAGCAGCTTAAATGGTGAGACTAGCTTATACGAGCAGTACTTC. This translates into CASSLNGETSLYEQYF. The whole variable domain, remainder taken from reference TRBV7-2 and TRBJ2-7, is GAGVSQSPSNKVTEKGKDVELRCDPISGHTALYWYRQSLGQGLEFLIYFQGNSAPDKSGLPSDRFSAERTGGSVSTLTIQRTQQEDSAVYLCASSLNGETSLYEQYFGPGTRLTVT.

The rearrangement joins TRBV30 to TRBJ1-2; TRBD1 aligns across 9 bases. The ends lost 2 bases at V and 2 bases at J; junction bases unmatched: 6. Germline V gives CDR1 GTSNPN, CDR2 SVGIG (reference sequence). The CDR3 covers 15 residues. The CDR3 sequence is CAWSRPGTGNYGYTF. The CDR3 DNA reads TGTGCCTGGAGTCGTCCCGGGACAGGGAACTATGGCTACACCTTC.

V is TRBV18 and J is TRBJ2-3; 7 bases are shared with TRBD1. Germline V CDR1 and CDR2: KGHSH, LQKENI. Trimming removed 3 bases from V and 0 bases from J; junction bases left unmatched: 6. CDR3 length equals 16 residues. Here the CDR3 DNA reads TGTGCCAGCTCACCGCGACAGGGTGGGAGCACAGATACGCAGTATTTT. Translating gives CASSPRQGGSTDTQYF.

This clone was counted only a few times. In nucleotides, the CDR3 is TGCGCCAGCAGTCTTAAAGCGGGAGGGCCTCTTTTCCCCACATACAATGAGCAGTTCTTC. The encoded protein is CASSLKAGGPLFPTYNEQFF. The J gene is TRBJ2-1, the V gene TRBV4-1; the match to TRBD2 covers 10 bases. The ends lost 6 bases at V and 4 bases at J; junction bases unmatched: 21. This CDR3 has 20 amino acids. Germline V gene lookup returns CDR1 MGHRA and CDR2 YSYEKL.